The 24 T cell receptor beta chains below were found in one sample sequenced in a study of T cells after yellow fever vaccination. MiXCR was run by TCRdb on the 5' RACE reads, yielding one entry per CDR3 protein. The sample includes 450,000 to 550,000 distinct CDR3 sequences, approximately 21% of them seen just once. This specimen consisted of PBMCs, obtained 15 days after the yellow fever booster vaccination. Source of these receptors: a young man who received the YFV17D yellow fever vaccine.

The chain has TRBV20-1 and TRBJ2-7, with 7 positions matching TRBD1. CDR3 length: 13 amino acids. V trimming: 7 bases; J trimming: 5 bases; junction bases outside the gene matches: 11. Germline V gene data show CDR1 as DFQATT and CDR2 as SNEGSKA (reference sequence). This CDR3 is CSGRTGQSNEQYF. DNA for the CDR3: TGCAGTGGAAGGACGGGACAGTCCAACGAGCAGTACTTC.

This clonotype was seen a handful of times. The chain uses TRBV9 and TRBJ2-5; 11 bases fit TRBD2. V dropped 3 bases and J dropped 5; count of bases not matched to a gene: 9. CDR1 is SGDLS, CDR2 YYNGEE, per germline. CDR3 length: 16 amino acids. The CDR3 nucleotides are TGTGCCAGCAGCGCGGGATTAGCTAGCGGGAGGGAGACCCAGTACTTC. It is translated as CASSAGLASGRETQYF.

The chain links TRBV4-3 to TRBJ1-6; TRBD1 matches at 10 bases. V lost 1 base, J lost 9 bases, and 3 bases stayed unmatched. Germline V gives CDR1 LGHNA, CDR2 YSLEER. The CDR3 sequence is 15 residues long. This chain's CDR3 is CASSQGRDRGSPLHF. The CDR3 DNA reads TGCGCCAGCAGCCAAGGCCGGGACAGGGGTTCACCCCTCCACTTT.

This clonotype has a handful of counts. CDR3 nucleotide sequence: TGTGCCAGCAGCCTACGGAACGGCGGCGTACGAGAGCAGTACTTC. Encoded protein: CASSLRNGGVREQYF. The chain joins TRBV3-1 to TRBJ2-7; D is undetermined. Trimming stripped 4 bases from V and 7 bases from J, with 20 bases between. Germline V gene lookup returns CDR1 LGHDT and CDR2 YNNKEL (reference sequence). The CDR3 runs 15 residues.

CDR3 sequence reads: CSARDGTPTYNEQFF. The CDR3, as DNA: TGCAGTGCTAGAGATGGCACCCCTACCTACAATGAGCAGTTCTTC. The rearrangement uses TRBV20-1 and TRBJ2-1; no reliable D call. Deletions cut 0 bases from V and 2 bases from J, with 11 bases between. The germline V gene has CDR1 DFQATT and CDR2 SNEGSKA (reference sequence). This CDR3 spans 15 amino acids.

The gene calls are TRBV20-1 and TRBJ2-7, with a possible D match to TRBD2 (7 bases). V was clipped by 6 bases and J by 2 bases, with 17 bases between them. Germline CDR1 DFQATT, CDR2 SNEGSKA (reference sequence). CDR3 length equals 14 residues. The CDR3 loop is CSATGASGTYEQYF. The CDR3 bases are TGCAGTGCCACGGGGGCTAGCGGAACCTACGAGCAGTACTTC.

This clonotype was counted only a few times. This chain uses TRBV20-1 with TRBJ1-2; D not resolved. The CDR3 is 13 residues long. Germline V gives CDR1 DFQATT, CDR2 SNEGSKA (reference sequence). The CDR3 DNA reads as TGCAGCCAGCTCGATGAGGCGGCCTATGGCTACACCTTC. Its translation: CSQLDEAAYGYTF.

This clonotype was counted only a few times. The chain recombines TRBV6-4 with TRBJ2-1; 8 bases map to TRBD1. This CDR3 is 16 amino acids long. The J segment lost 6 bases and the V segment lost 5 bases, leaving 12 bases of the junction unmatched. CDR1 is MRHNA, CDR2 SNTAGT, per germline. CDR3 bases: TGTGCCAGCAGTCCCTATTTGGGACAGGTTAGCAATGAGCAGTTCTTC. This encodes CASSPYLGQVSNEQFF.

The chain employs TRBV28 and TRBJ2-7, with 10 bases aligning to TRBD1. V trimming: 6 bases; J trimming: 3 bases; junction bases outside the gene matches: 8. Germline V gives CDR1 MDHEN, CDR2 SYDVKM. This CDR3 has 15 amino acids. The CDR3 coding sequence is TGTGCCAGCAGACCCGTGGGGACAGGGGTCTACGAGCAGTACTTC. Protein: CASRPVGTGVYEQYF.

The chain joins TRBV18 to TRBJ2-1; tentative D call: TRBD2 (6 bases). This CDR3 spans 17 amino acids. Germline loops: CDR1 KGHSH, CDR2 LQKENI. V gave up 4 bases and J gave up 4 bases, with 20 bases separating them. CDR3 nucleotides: TGTGCCAGCTCACTCGATCGGCGGGGAGCCTTATACAATGAGCAGTTCTTC. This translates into CASSLDRRGALYNEQFF.

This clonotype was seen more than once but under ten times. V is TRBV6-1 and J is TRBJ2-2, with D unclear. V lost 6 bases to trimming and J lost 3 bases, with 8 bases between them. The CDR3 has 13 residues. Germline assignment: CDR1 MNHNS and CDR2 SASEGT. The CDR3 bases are TGTGCCAGCAGGCTTATATACACCGGGGAGCTGTTTTTT. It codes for CASRLIYTGELFF.

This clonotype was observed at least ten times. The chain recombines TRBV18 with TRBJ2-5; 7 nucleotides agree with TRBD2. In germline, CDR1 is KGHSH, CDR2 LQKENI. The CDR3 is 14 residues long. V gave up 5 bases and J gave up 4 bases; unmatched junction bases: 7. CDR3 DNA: TGTGCCAGCTCAGAAGGACTAGTGATAGAGACCCAGTACTTC. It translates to CASSEGLVIETQYF.

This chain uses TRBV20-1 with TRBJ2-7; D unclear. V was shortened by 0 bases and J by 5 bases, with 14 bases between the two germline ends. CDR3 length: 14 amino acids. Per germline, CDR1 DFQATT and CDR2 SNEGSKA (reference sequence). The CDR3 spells CSARDPAGGDEQYF. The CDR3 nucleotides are TGCAGTGCTAGAGATCCGGCAGGTGGGGACGAGCAGTACTTC.

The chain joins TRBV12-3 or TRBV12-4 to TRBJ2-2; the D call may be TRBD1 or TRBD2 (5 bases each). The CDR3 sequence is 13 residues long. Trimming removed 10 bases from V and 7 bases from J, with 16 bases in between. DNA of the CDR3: TGTGCCACCCCTATGCGAGGGGTCGGGGAGCTGTTTTTT. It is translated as CATPMRGVGELFF.

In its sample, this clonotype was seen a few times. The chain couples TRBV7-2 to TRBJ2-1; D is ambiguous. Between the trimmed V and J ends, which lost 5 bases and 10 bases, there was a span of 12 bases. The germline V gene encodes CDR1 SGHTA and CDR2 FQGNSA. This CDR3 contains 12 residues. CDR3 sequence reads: CASSPSLSEQFF. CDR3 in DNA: TGTGCCAGCAGCCCCTCGTTATCGGAGCAGTTCTTC.

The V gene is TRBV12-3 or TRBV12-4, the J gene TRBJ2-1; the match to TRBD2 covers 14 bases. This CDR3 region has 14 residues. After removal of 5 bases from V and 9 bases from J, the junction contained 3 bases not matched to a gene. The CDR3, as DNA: TGTGCCAGCAGTCGGACTAGCGGGAGGCCTGAGCAGTTCTTC. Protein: CASSRTSGRPEQFF.

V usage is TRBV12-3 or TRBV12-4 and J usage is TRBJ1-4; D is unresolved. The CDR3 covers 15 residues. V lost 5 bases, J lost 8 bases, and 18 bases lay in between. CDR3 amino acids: CASSPIGREGEKLFF. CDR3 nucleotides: TGTGCCAGCAGTCCCATCGGGAGGGAGGGAGAAAAACTGTTTTTT.

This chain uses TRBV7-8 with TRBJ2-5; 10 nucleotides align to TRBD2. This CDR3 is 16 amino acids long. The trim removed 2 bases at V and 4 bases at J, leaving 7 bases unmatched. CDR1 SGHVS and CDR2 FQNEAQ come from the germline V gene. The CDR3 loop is CASSLSASGGPETQYF. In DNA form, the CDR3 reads TGTGCCAGCAGCTTATCTGCTAGCGGGGGTCCAGAGACCCAGTACTTC.

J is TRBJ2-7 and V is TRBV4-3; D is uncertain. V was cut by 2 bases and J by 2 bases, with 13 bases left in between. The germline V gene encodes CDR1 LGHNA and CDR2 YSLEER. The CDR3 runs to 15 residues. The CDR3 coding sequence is TGCGCCAGCAGCCAAAAAGTGGGGAACCCCTACGAGCAGTACTTC. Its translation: CASSQKVGNPYEQYF.

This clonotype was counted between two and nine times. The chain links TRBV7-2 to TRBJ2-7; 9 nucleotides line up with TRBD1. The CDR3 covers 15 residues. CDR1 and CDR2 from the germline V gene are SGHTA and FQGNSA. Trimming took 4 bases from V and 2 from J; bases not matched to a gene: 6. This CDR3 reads CASSSSWDRAYEQYF. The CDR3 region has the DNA TGTGCCAGCAGCTCCTCATGGGACAGGGCCTACGAGCAGTACTTC.

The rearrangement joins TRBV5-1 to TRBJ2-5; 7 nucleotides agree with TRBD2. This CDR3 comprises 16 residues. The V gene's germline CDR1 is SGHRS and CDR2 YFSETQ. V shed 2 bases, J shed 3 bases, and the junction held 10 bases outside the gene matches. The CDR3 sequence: CASSLTPSGAKETQYF. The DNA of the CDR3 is TGCGCCAGCAGCTTAACCCCCAGCGGGGCTAAAGAGACCCAGTACTTC.

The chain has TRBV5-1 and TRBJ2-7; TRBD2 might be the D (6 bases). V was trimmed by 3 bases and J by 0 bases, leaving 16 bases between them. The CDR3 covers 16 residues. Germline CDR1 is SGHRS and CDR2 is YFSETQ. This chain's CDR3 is CASSSGRDSVSYEQYF. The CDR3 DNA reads TGCGCCAGCAGCTCGGGGCGGGATTCCGTCTCCTACGAGCAGTACTTC.

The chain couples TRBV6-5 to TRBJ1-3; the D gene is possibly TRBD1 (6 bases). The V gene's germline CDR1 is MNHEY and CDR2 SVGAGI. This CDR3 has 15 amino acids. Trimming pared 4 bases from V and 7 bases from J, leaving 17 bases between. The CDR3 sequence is CASSSRPGAANTIYF. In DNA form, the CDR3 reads TGTGCCAGCAGTTCCCGCCCGGGGGCAGCGAACACCATATATTTT.

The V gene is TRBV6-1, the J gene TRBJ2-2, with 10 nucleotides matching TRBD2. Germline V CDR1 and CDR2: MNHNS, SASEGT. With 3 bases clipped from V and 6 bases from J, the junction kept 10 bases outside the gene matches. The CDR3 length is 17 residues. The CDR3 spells CASSDPPSGSHAGELFF. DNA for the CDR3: TGTGCCAGCAGTGACCCCCCTAGCGGGAGTCACGCCGGGGAGCTGTTTTTT.